A single sample is the source of the 29 T cell receptor beta chains below, sequenced in a study of T cells in Graves' hyperthyroidism and ophthalmopathy. There were TCR beta CDR3 regions amplified from RNA transcripts. A first-round RT-PCR of the TCR CDR3 used the HTBI primer set. Via MiXCR, TCRdb re-called the multiplex PCR reads, giving one row per CDR3 protein. The sample consists of hundreds of thousands of distinct CDR3 sequences, less than 20% of them appearing once. Sequenced material: blood. The origin of the receptors is a woman between 18 and 29 years old with Graves' hyperthyroidism.

The chain carries TRBV7-3 and TRBJ2-7; TRBD1 agrees at 7 bases. The CDR3 is made up of 17 amino acids. Germline CDR1 SGHTA, CDR2 FQGTGA. Trimming removed 5 bases from V and 2 bases from J; junction bases left unmatched: 15. In nucleotides, the CDR3 is TGTGCCAGCAGCCGTTATGGGGACAGACTGGACCCCTACGAGCAGTACTTC. It encodes CASSRYGDRLDPYEQYF.

The CDR3 region is CSARRTGSNTEAFF. In DNA form, the CDR3 reads TGCAGTGCTAGGCGGACAGGCTCTAACACTGAAGCTTTCTTT. This rearrangement joins TRBV20-1 to TRBJ1-1; 7 positions agree with TRBD1. Germline assignment: CDR1 DFQATT and CDR2 SNEGSKA (reference sequence). CDR3 length: 14 residues. Germline trimming cut 3 bases from V and 2 bases from J; bases unmatched to any gene: 6.

V gene TRBV18 combines with J gene TRBJ1-3, with D unclear. The CDR3 has 16 amino acids. The ends were cut back, 4 bases at V and 0 bases at J, with 13 bases in the middle. Germline CDR1 reads KGHSH; CDR2 reads LQKENI. The CDR3 nucleotides read TGTGCCAGCTCACTCGAGATTCTGGGCTCTGGAAACACCATATATTTT. Its translation: CASSLEILGSGNTIYF.

This clonotype was counted ten times or more. The chain has TRBV27 and TRBJ2-2, with 8 bases lining up with TRBD2. J gave up 2 bases and V 7 bases, and 3 bases lay outside the gene matches. This CDR3 comprises 14 residues. CDR1 and CDR2 (germline): MNHEY, SMNVEV (reference sequence). CDR3 nucleotides: TGTGCCAGCACGACTAGCGAAAACACCGGGGAGCTGTTTTTT. This codes for CASTTSENTGELFF.

The V and J genes are TRBV18 and TRBJ2-1; the match to TRBD1 covers 11 bases. Germline V gene lookup returns CDR1 KGHSH and CDR2 LQKENI. This CDR3 comprises 19 residues. J lost 1 base, V lost 4 bases, and 12 bases had no gene match. Written as DNA, the CDR3 is TGTGCCAGCTCACAGCGGACAGGGGGCCGAATCTCATCCTACAATGAGCAGTTCTTC. Its protein is CASSQRTGGRISSYNEQFF.

In this sample, this clonotype turned up a few times. The chain has TRBV7-9 and TRBJ2-1; 11 bases align to TRBD2. CDR3 length: 18 residues. V shed 0 bases and J 7 bases; nucleotides not matched to a gene: 11. In germline, CDR1 is SEHNR, CDR2 FQNEAQ (reference sequence). The chain's CDR3 is CASSLALRLAGGWNEQFF. The CDR3 bases are TGTGCCAGCAGCTTAGCGCTGAGGCTAGCGGGAGGCTGGAATGAGCAGTTCTTC. Complete variable domain (other parts from reference TRBV7-9 and TRBJ2-1): DTGVSQNPRHKITKRGQNVTFRCDPISEHNRLYWYRQTLGQGPEFLTYFQNEAQLEKSRLLSDRFSAERPKGSFSTLEIQRTEQGDSAMYLCASSLALRLAGGWNEQFFGPGTRLTVL.

Many counts were recorded for this clonotype. CDR3: CASSESGTTYNEQFF. DNA of the CDR3: TGTGCCAGCAGTGAATCCGGGACAACTTACAATGAGCAGTTCTTC. This chain connects TRBV6-1 to TRBJ2-1; D is perhaps TRBD1 (6 bases). This CDR3 region has 15 residues. CDR1 is MNHNS and CDR2 is SASEGT in the germline V gene. V dropped 2 bases and J dropped 4 bases, with 12 bases sitting between them.

This clonotype has just a few counts. This chain joins TRBV6-5 and TRBJ1-1; D is ambiguous. The CDR3 is 14 residues long. Germline V gene data show CDR1 as MNHEY and CDR2 as SVGAGI. Trimming took off 2 bases at V and 8 bases at J, with 15 bases between the two ends. The CDR3 spells CASSYVTGPGEAFF. The CDR3 nucleotides read TGTGCCAGCAGTTACGTGACGGGCCCGGGGGAAGCTTTCTTT.

The chain has TRBV7-2 and TRBJ1-4; weak D call: TRBD1 (5 bases). CDR1 is SGHTA and CDR2 is FQGNSA in the germline V gene. CDR3 size: 16 residues. The V end was cut by 5 bases, the J end by 2 bases, with 15 bases between. The CDR3 coding sequence is TGTGCCAGCAGCCCCGGACACTCTGGCACTAATGAAAAACTGTTTTTT. Encoded protein: CASSPGHSGTNEKLFF.

In this sample, this clonotype turned up a few times. The chain joins TRBV7-6 to TRBJ1-5, with 7 bases that match TRBD1. CDR1 is SGHVS and CDR2 is FNYEAQ in the germline V gene. The J segment lost 5 bases and the V segment lost 8 bases, leaving 12 bases of the junction unmatched. The CDR3 covers 15 residues. The CDR3 nucleotides are TGTGCCAGCGACTCCGGGGACAGACGCGATCAGCCCCAGCATTTT. This translates into CASDSGDRRDQPQHF.

The table lists this clonotype with many counts. J is TRBJ1-5 and V is TRBV4-1; D gene unclear. Per the germline V gene, CDR1 is MGHRA and CDR2 is YSYEKL. V was clipped by 4 bases and J by 0 bases, with 10 bases between them. The CDR3 has 15 residues. Written as DNA, the CDR3 is TGCGCCAGCAGCCCTGATTTCAATAGCAATCAGCCCCAGCATTTT. Its translation: CASSPDFNSNQPQHF.

The chain recombines TRBV19 with TRBJ2-1; D ambiguous. This CDR3 is 15 amino acids long. Per germline, CDR1 LNHDA and CDR2 SQIVND (reference sequence). V was clipped by 3 bases and J by 0 bases, with 9 bases between them. The CDR3 spells CASSIPISSYNEQFF. The CDR3 DNA reads as TGTGCCAGTAGTATCCCGATTAGCTCCTACAATGAGCAGTTCTTC.

In its sample, this clonotype was seen many times. The chain recombines TRBV7-3 with TRBJ2-2, with TRBD2 as a possible D gene (5 bases). In germline, CDR1 is SGHTA, CDR2 FQGTGA. V was pared by 8 bases and J by 0 bases, with 16 bases between. The CDR3 totals 16 residues. The CDR3 loop is CASAPAGMSNTGELFF. The CDR3 DNA is TGTGCCAGCGCACCCGCGGGCATGTCGAACACCGGGGAGCTGTTTTTT.

This clonotype has ten or more counts. The chain has TRBV12-3 or TRBV12-4 and TRBJ2-1; 7 nucleotides agree with TRBD2. This CDR3 has 15 amino acids. The V segment lost 4 bases and the J segment 4 bases; nucleotides outside the gene matches: 7. The CDR3 DNA sequence: TGTGCCAGCAGTTCGGGGGGAGTGGAGTACAATGAGCAGTTCTTC. Translation gives CASSSGGVEYNEQFF.

This clonotype was recorded a few times. The rearrangement joins TRBV28 to TRBJ1-5; D is unresolved. CDR3 size: 15 residues. V lost 6 bases to trimming and J lost 0 bases, with 12 bases between them. CDR1 is MDHEN and CDR2 is SYDVKM in the germline V gene. The CDR3 DNA sequence: TGTGCCAGCAGCCCCATCGAATATAGCAATCAGCCCCAGCATTTT. Protein: CASSPIEYSNQPQHF.

Only a few counts were recorded for this clonotype. V and J are TRBV3-1 and TRBJ1-2; D gene unclear. The CDR3 extends over 15 amino acids. Looked up from germline, CDR1 is LGHDT and CDR2 is YNNKEL (reference sequence). V was pared by 0 bases and J by 4 bases, with 12 bases between. The CDR3 DNA reads TGTGCCAGCAGCCAAGAAGGCGGAAATCCCTATGGCTACACCTTC. Translated: CASSQEGGNPYGYTF.

This clonotype has ten or more counts. The rearrangement links TRBV2 to TRBJ2-6; TRBD1 is a possible D gene (5 bases). The V end was cut by 6 bases, the J end by 0 bases, with 9 bases between. This CDR3 has 15 residues. The germline gives CDR1 SNHLY, CDR2 FYNNEI. CDR3 protein: CASRQTDSGANVLTF. DNA for the CDR3: TGTGCCAGCAGGCAGACAGACTCTGGGGCCAACGTCCTGACTTTC.

The V and J genes are TRBV10-3 and TRBJ1-5; 8 positions agree with TRBD1. Germline CDR1 and CDR2: ENHRY and SYGVKD. This CDR3 is 15 amino acids long. V lost 10 bases and J lost 2; bases outside the gene matches: 10. The CDR3 protein is CATGAGGVGNQPQHF. CDR3 nucleotides: TGTGCCACAGGAGCAGGGGGCGTGGGCAATCAGCCCCAGCATTTT.

This clonotype was seen more than once but under ten times. The chain employs TRBV29-1 and TRBJ1-3; perhaps TRBD1 as D (5 bases). Germline CDR1 and CDR2: SQVTM and ANQGSEA. With 6 bases removed from V and 2 bases from J, the gap between germline ends came to 8 bases. The CDR3 is made up of 12 amino acids. The DNA for the CDR3 is TGCAGCGTGGGGACGGCTGGAAACACCATATATTTT. Its protein is CSVGTAGNTIYF.

This clonotype was seen repeatedly, ten times or more. The gene calls are TRBV7-3 and TRBJ2-5; TRBD2 is a possible D gene (6 bases). Trimming took off 5 bases at V and 2 bases at J, with 12 bases between the two ends. The germline gives CDR1 SGHTA, CDR2 FQGTGA. The CDR3 consists of 14 residues. In DNA, the CDR3 is TGTGCCAGCAGCGCGGGACGGACTCAAGAGACCCAGTACTTC. The encoded protein is CASSAGRTQETQYF.

This clonotype was seen a single time. J is TRBJ2-3 and V is TRBV6-4; TRBD2 is a possible D gene (6 bases). Deletions cut 3 bases from V and 3 bases from J, with 13 bases between. The germline gives CDR1 MRHNA, CDR2 SNTAGT. The CDR3 totals 15 residues. CDR3 DNA: TGTGCCAGCAGTGAGGTGTTAGCGGAGACAGATACGCAGTATTTT. Translated: CASSEVLAETDTQYF.

The chain joins TRBV29-1 to TRBJ1-3, with D tentatively TRBD1 (5 bases). This CDR3 spans 14 amino acids. Germline lookup yields CDR1 SQVTM and CDR2 ANQGSEA. V lost 4 bases, J lost 3 bases, and 13 bases lay in between. Here the CDR3 reads CSVVGRENGNTIYF. For the CDR3, the DNA is TGCAGCGTTGTGGGGCGGGAGAATGGAAACACCATATATTTT.

Worth noting for this clonotype: Sequence at one end of the junction differs from germline and may be a read error. The V gene is TRBV27, the J gene TRBJ2-5; TRBD2 aligns across 11 bases. The CDR3 extends over 13 amino acids. Per the germline V gene, CDR1 is MNHEY and CDR2 is SMNVEV (reference sequence). The DNA for the CDR3 is TGTGCCAGCAGTTTGAGTCTAGCGGGAGGCCCTGTCTTC. It encodes CASSLSLAGGPVF.

The rearrangement links TRBV6-2 or TRBV6-3 to TRBJ2-4, with 9 bases identical to TRBD2. The J segment lost 2 bases and the V segment lost 2 bases, leaving 7 bases of the junction unmatched. The germline V gene encodes CDR1 MNHEY and CDR2 SVGEGT. The length of the CDR3 is 17 residues. Here the CDR3 reads CASSYNVAGDSKNIQYF. The CDR3 nucleotides are TGTGCCAGCAGTTACAACGTAGCGGGGGATTCCAAAAACATTCAGTACTTC.

In its sample, this clonotype was seen a few times. The rearrangement joins TRBV20-1 to TRBJ2-3, with 7 bases that match TRBD2. Germline loops: CDR1 DFQATT, CDR2 SNEGSKA (reference sequence). Trimming took 0 bases from V and 2 from J; bases not matched to a gene: 5. CDR3 length equals 15 residues. CDR3 DNA sequence: TGCAGTGCTAGAGAGCTAGCGGTTTTCACAGATACGCAGTATTTT. It specifies CSARELAVFTDTQYF.

The chain joins TRBV9 to TRBJ1-1; D call uncertain. The CDR3 length is 14 residues. V was trimmed by 4 bases and J by 0 bases, leaving 10 bases between them. Germline-derived CDR1 and CDR2 are SGDLS and YYNGEE. The CDR3 loop reads CASSLRHMNTEAFF. DNA for the CDR3: TGTGCCAGCAGCCTACGACACATGAACACTGAAGCTTTCTTT.

This clonotype showed up many times. The chain employs TRBV11-2 and TRBJ2-7; 10 positions agree with TRBD1. The CDR3 runs to 15 residues. J lost 3 bases, V lost 1 base, and 3 bases had no gene match. Germline values: CDR1 SGHAT, CDR2 FQNNGV. CDR3 residues: CASSLGTGGFYEQYF. The CDR3 DNA reads as TGTGCCAGCAGCTTAGGGACAGGGGGTTTCTACGAGCAGTACTTC.

This sequence joins TRBV29-1 and TRBJ2-1; 15 bases agree with TRBD2. V lost 3 bases and J lost 15; bases outside the gene matches: 3. The CDR3 is made up of 12 amino acids. Germline loops: CDR1 SQVTM, CDR2 ANQGSEA. For the CDR3, the DNA is TGCAGCGTTGATGGACTAGCGGGAGGGCGGTTCTTC. This codes for CSVDGLAGGRFF.

This clonotype came up a few times. A read error may explain this, as a much larger clone is one base away. Because it lacks the conserved phenylalanine or tryptophan at the end, this CDR3 is likely a read error. This chain links TRBV2 with TRBJ2-1; D tentatively fits TRBD1 or TRBD2 (5 bases each). V was trimmed by 7 bases and J by 5 bases, leaving 18 bases between them. CDR3 length equals 15 residues. Germline CDR1 reads SNHLY; CDR2 reads FYNNEI. The CDR3: CASTYRPWDDNEQFS. The CDR3 nucleotides read TGTGCCAGCACCTACAGGCCTTGGGACGACAATGAGCAGTTCTCC.